Listed below are T cell receptor beta chains from one sample, sequenced in a study of early T cells in non-severe SARS-CoV-2 infection. TCRdb reanalysed the 5' RACE reads using MiXCR and keeps one entry per CDR3 protein. The repertoire consists of some 87,000 distinct CDR3 sequences, with roughly 15% occurring once and the leading ten covering 1.4%. The sample taken for sequencing was whole blood. The receptor set was obtained from an adult who was a healthcare worker with PCR-confirmed SARS-CoV-2 infection or an uninfected control (not recorded which). Both conserved end residues are part of each CDR3. The order of the fields is D gene, V gene, J gene, clone size, CDR3 protein, CDR3 DNA. The D gene is left open where the match is weak. The size of a clone is reported for some rows only, either as once, few or many, or as a class for expanded clones.

-	TRBV6-4	TRBJ2-3	many	CASSDKPEADTQYF	TGTGCCAGCAGTGACAAACCCGAAGCAGATACGCAGTATTTT
-	TRBV12-3/TRBV12-4	TRBJ2-2	-	CASSLGSGELFF	TGTGCCAGCAGTTTAGGATCCGGGGAGCTGTTTTTT
-	TRBV14	TRBJ1-1	few	CASSQIQENTEAFF	TGTGCCAGCAGCCAAATACAGGAGAACACTGAAGCTTTCTTT
-	TRBV3-1	TRBJ1-5	few	CASSHFNQPQHF	TGTGCCAGCAGCCACTTTAATCAGCCCCAGCATTTT
TRBD1	TRBV6-5	TRBJ1-3	many	CASRPSGDRFLSGNTIYF	TGTGCCAGCAGACCCTCCGGGGACAGGTTTCTAAGTGGAAACACCATATATTTT
-	TRBV29-1	TRBJ2-2	few	CSVTGTPNTGELFF	TGCAGCGTAACCGGGACACCAAACACCGGGGAGCTGTTTTTT
-	TRBV11-2	TRBJ1-5	many	CASSFGLGQPQHF	TGTGCCAGCAGCTTTGGCCTGGGCCAGCCCCAGCATTTT
-	TRBV7-6	TRBJ1-2	-	CASSLESRGYGYTF	TGTGCCAGCAGCTTAGAGAGCAGGGGATATGGCTACACCTTC
-	TRBV15	TRBJ2-7	few	CATSRDQVYEQYF	TGTGCCACCAGCAGAGATCAGGTCTACGAGCAGTACTTC
-	TRBV20-1	TRBJ1-5	many	CSAEEALQSQPQHF	TGCAGTGCTGAAGAGGCCCTCCAGTCGCAGCCCCAGCATTTT
TRBD2	TRBV20-1	TRBJ2-5	few	CSATTSGGTEETQYF	TGCAGTGCCACCACCAGCGGGGGGACGGAAGAGACCCAGTACTTC
-	TRBV4-3	TRBJ1-1	few	CASSPKPRAFF	TGCGCCAGCAGCCCCAAACCGAGGGCTTTCTTT
TRBD1	TRBV7-2	TRBJ1-6	few	CASSLTGGENSPLHF	TGTGCCAGCAGCTTAACAGGGGGGGAGAATTCACCCCTCCACTTT
-	TRBV13	TRBJ1-1	many	CASSSPKALAVETEAFF	TGTGCCAGCAGCTCCCCTAAGGCCCTGGCCGTGGAAACTGAAGCTTTCTTT
TRBD2	TRBV11-2	TRBJ2-2	once	CASTLLAGGPSGELFF	TGTGCCAGCACCCTACTAGCGGGGGGGCCCAGCGGGGAGCTGTTTTTT
-	TRBV6-1	TRBJ2-7	-	CASSGGLPVYEQYF	TGTGCCAGCAGTGGGGGACTGCCAGTTTACGAGCAGTACTTC
-	TRBV10-2	TRBJ2-7	many	CASSQGRSTYEQYF	TGCGCCAGCAGTCAGGGTAGATCGACCTACGAGCAGTACTTC
TRBD1	TRBV29-1	TRBJ1-1	-	CSVIQGASEAFF	TGCAGCGTTATACAGGGGGCCTCTGAAGCTTTCTTT
-	TRBV7-2	TRBJ1-2	-	CASSLQVVNYGYTF	TGTGCCAGCAGCCTACAGGTAGTCAACTATGGCTACACCTTC
-	TRBV7-6	TRBJ2-6	many	CASSLEATSGANVLTF	TGTGCCAGCAGCTTAGAGGCCACCTCTGGGGCCAACGTCCTGACTTTC
-	TRBV9	TRBJ2-3	few	CASRAGGGPQYF	TGTGCCAGCCGCGCTGGGGGGGGGCCCCAGTATTTT
-	TRBV7-9	TRBJ2-3	-	CASTPRDTDTQYF	TGTGCCAGCACCCCTCGGGACACAGATACGCAGTATTTT
-	TRBV12-3/TRBV12-4	TRBJ2-2	once	CVSTSGGNTGELFF	TGTGTCAGCACCTCCGGCGGGAACACCGGGGAGCTGTTTTTT
-	TRBV3-1	TRBJ1-1	-	CASSQGLGFEAFF	TGTGCCAGCAGCCAAGGTCTAGGATTCGAAGCTTTCTTT
-	TRBV29-1	TRBJ2-5	-	CSVVEETQYF	TGCAGCGTTGTGGAAGAGACCCAGTACTTC
-	TRBV7-2	TRBJ2-1	medium-sized	CASSLERGIGIF	TGTGCCAGCAGCTTGGAGCGTGGGATAGGGATCTTC
-	TRBV10-3	TRBJ1-5	-	CAVQGRENQPQHF	TGTGCCGTACAGGGTAGAGAAAATCAGCCCCAGCATTTT
-	TRBV5-4	TRBJ1-3	many	CASSFSGGNTIYF	TGTGCCAGCAGCTTTTCTGGGGGAAACACCATATATTTT
-	TRBV20-1	TRBJ1-1	many	CSARDIKEVPTEAFF	TGCAGTGCTAGAGACATAAAGGAGGTGCCAACTGAAGCTTTCTTT